A selection of T cell receptor beta chains follows, all from one sample in a study of immune evolution from preneoplasia to lung adenocarcinoma. Libraries were prepared by immunoSEQ multiplex PCR; TCRdb keeps only in-frame clonotypes and omits some of them. The sample carries 37,000 or so clones, 74% recorded once. Sequenced: FFPE invasive lung adenocarcinoma tissue. These receptors were taken from a person in their 60s with lung adenocarcinoma. Both conserved end residues are part of each CDR3. The D gene is left open where the match is weak.

V gene	CDR3 length	D gene	CDR3 protein
TRBV19	16	TRBD2	CASTRGGGAGGGAQYF
TRBV28	13	.	CASSAQTGNTIYF
TRBV2	14	TRBD1	CASYETGPGNTIYF
TRBV27	14	.	CASSSNIRNTEAFF
TRBV5-1	15	TRBD1	CASSLNPGTDQPQHF
TRBV7-2	15	.	CASSLGRGLGDTQYF
TRBV11-1	15	TRBD1	CASSPGTGGRDGYTF
TRBV19	15	TRBD1	CASSLGQGYSYEQYF
TRBV11-2	15	TRBD1	CASSHGDRDNEKLFF
TRBV5-1	14	TRBD1	CASSLAGTAYGYTF
TRBV30	18	TRBD1	CAWSWRTGSSVSNQPQHF
TRBV28	12	TRBD1	CASSLRGQAEFF
TRBV28	11	.	CASGVAYSQFF
TRBV4-1	14	.	CASSPGRYPGPQHF
TRBV5-6	15	TRBD2	CASRLTSGPPNEQFF
TRBV7-3	19	TRBD2	CASSLTSLAGGLGTDTQYF
TRBV28	18	.	CASSLAGTNFATNEKLFF
TRBV7-2	14	.	CASRKGSAGNTIYF
TRBV9	13	.	CASSVVEPNEQFF
TRBV7-2	18	TRBD1	CASSLVGGFPGQQETQYF
TRBV5-1	18	TRBD1	CASSLRPNQGGSNQPQHF
TRBV4-2	15	.	CASSQDTRPDYEQYF
TRBV28	15	TRBD2	CASSLGSGRRETQYF
TRBV6-6	15	.	CASSYTWTDAYEQYF
TRBV20-1	10	.	CSASQETQYF
TRBV7-3	12	.	CASSSGTDTQYF
TRBV2	12	.	CASSEGNQPQHF
TRBV6-4	16	TRBD2	CASSAGLAGNTDTQYF
TRBV9	14	TRBD1	CASTGQGAAGELFF
TRBV5-4	13	.	CASSLGTQETQYF
TRBV5-1	14	.	CASSLDRVNNEQFF
TRBV30	15	.	CAWSVGGKTGNEQYF
TRBV5-4	15	.	CASSPAGRGLYEQYF
TRBV6-1	15	TRBD1	CASSLDRPANYGYTF
TRBV6-1	13	TRBD2	CASSRLADGELFF
TRBV6-1	13	.	CASRWEGSTEAFF
TRBV7-9	14	.	CASSPPGIAETQYF
TRBV6-4	13	.	CASSENRYQPQHF
TRBV9	14	.	CASSKGTGGEKLFF
TRBV5-1	14	TRBD1	CASSWTGTGYEQYF
TRBV5-4	15	.	CASSLSQSGGTEAFF
TRBV12-1	15	.	CASSFKQGLDYEQYF